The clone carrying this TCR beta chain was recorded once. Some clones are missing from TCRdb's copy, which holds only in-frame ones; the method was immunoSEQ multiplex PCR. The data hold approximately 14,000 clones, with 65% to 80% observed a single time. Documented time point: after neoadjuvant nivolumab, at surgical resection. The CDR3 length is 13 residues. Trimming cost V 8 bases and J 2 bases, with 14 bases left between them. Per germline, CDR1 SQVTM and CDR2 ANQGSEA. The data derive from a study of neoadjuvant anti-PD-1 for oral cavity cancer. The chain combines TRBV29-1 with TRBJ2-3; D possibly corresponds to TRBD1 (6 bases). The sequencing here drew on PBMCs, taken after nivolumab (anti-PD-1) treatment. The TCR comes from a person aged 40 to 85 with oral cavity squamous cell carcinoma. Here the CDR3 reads CSWGWDNTDTQYF. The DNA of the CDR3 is TGCAGCTGGGGGTGGGACAACACAGATACGCAGTATTTT.